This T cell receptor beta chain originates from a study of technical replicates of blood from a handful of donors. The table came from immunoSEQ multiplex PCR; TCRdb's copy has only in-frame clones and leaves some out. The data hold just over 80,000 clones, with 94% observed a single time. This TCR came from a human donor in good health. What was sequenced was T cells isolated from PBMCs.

CDR3 protein: CASSVGLRVLDGELFF. The CDR3 DNA reads TGTGCCAGCAGCGTAGGTTTGAGGGTTTTAGACGGGGAGCTGTTTTTT. This chain joins TRBV9 and TRBJ2-2; perhaps TRBD2 as D (5 bases). Trimming took off 0 bases at V and 7 bases at J, with 16 bases between the two ends. The CDR3 has 16 amino acids. CDR1 and CDR2 (germline): SGDLS, YYNGEE.